This T cell receptor beta chain was documented in a study of tumor and adjacent non-tumor tissue in lung cancer. Study in general: Samples averaged around 4.2 million productive TCRbeta reads each. Study-wide results and limits: Compared with tumor, normal lung showed significantly lower TCR diversity.

This sample's RNA came from whole unsorted tissue. Distant lung tissue was collected more than 3 cm away from the tumor edge. Newly diagnosed lung cancer patients had thoracic surgery in China, August–late 2014, without prior chemotherapy. This CDR3 spans 17 amino acids. Trimming removed 8 bases from V and 0 bases from J; junction bases left unmatched: 9. The V gene's germline CDR1 is MNHNY and CDR2 SVGAGI (reference sequence). The library came from three nested PCR rounds adapted from ARM-PCR protocols. From the multiplex PCR reads, TCRdb called clonotypes with MiXCR, one entry per CDR3 protein. Found here are about 75,000 distinct CDR3 sequences, roughly 75% of them singletons; the top ten hold 25% to 30%. This clonotype was recorded at least ten times. As yet, its antigen is unknown.

The source of this sequence is a woman between 45 and 65 years old with non-small cell lung cancer. This chain connects TRBV6-6 to TRBJ2-4, with 11 bases lining up with TRBD2. The sequencing input was distant non-tumor lung tissue. CDR3 sequence reads: CASLLVAGGLAKNIQYF. CDR3 coding DNA: TGTGCCAGCCTCCTCGTAGCGGGAGGGCTAGCCAAAAACATTCAGTACTTC.